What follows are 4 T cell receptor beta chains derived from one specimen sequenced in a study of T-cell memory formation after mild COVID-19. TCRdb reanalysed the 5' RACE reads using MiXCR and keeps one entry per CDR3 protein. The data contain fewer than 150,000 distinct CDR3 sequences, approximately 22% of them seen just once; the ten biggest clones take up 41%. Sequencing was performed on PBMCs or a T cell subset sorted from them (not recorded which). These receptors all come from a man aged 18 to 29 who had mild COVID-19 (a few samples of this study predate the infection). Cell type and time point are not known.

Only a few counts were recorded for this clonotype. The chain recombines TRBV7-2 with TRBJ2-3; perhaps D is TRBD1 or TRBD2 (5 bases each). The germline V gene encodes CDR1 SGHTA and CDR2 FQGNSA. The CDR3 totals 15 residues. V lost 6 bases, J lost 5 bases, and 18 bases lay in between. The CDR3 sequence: CASSRSRDPGDTQYF. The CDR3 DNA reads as TGTGCCAGCAGTCGTAGCCGGGACCCCGGAGATACGCAGTATTTT. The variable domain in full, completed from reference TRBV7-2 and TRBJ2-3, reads GAGVSQSPSNKVTEKGKDVELRCDPISGHTALYWYRQSLGQGLEFLIYFQGNSAPDKSGLPSDRFSAERTGGSVSTLTIQRTQQEDSAVYLCASSRSRDPGDTQYFGPGTRLTVL.

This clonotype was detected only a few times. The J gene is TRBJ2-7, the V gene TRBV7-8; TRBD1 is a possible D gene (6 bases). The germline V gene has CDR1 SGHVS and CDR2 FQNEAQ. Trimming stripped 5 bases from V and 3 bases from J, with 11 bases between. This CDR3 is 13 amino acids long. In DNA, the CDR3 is TGTGCCAGCAGCGGCCGGGACAACTACGAGCAGTACTTC. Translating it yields CASSGRDNYEQYF.

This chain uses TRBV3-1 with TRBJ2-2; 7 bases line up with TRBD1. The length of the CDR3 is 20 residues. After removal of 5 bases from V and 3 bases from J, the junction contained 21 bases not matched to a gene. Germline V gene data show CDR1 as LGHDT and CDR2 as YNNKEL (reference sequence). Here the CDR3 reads CASSYTRDRSNLFDTGELFF. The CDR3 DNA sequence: TGTGCCAGCAGCTACACCCGGGACAGATCCAATTTATTCGACACCGGGGAGCTGTTTTTT.

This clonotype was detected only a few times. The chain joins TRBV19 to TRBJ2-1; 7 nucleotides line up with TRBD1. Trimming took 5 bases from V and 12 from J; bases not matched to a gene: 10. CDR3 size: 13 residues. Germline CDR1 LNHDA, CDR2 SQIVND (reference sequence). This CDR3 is CASSLQGPRGQFF. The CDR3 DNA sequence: TGTGCCAGTAGTTTACAGGGGCCCCGGGGGCAGTTCTTC.